Below, 7 T cell receptor beta chains from the same sample are listed, as sequenced in a study of response to subunit inactivated influenza vaccine (dated by TCRdb to 2016 to 2019). The library was obtained by RT-PCR. The sequencing machine was an Illumina HiSeq 2500. The public sequencing data were trimmed at Q25 with fastp and processed into clonotypes with MiXCR by TCRdb, which kept only in-frame beta chains. Rows with a matching CDR3 protein are joined into one entry that keeps the most common DNA and genes. The sample table records about 540,000 distinct CDR3 sequences; around a quarter of these occur just once. The ten largest make up 2.5% to 3% of the sample. Separately, the same data were catalogued under a study of T cells expressing NK-cell markers. The second study reports: TCR beta cDNA libraries were made by 5'RACE template switching that added a universal primer site and unique molecular identifiers.

Sequencing used CD4+ T cells sorted from PBMCs, obtained roughly 12 days after vaccination. Receptors originate from a man aged 45-65 years who received an inactivated influenza vaccine. Donor details come from another sample of the same person, matched by shared clones.

This clonotype was counted only a few times. V and J are TRBV7-2 and TRBJ1-5; 7 bases match TRBD1. Germline assignment: CDR1 SGHTA and CDR2 FQGNSA. V trimming: 5 bases; J trimming: 0 bases; junction bases outside the gene matches: 4. This CDR3 has 15 residues. CDR3 nucleotide sequence: TGTGCCAGCAGCCCAAGGACAGGTAGCAATCAGCCCCAGCATTTT. It encodes CASSPRTGSNQPQHF.

The chain joins TRBV4-2 to TRBJ2-2; TRBD2 matches at 9 bases. The trim removed 2 bases at V and 1 base at J, leaving 8 bases unmatched. Looked up from germline, CDR1 is LGHNA and CDR2 is YNFKEQ. The length of the CDR3 is 18 residues. As DNA, the CDR3 is TGTGCCAGCAGCCAAAGTCTGACTAGCGGAAAGAACACCGGGGAGCTGTTTTTT. The encoded protein is CASSQSLTSGKNTGELFF.

The chain couples TRBV20-1 to TRBJ2-2; no firm D call. Trimming cost V 1 base and J 3 bases, with 12 bases left between them. This CDR3 spans 15 amino acids. Germline V gene sequence: CDR1 DFQATT, CDR2 SNEGSKA (reference sequence). CDR3 protein: CSARGTRMYTGELFF. In DNA, the CDR3 is TGCAGTGCTAGAGGAACCAGGATGTACACCGGGGAGCTGTTTTTT.

The chain carries TRBV12-3 or TRBV12-4 and TRBJ1-6; a weak D match, TRBD1 (6 bases). Trimming took 2 bases from V and 5 from J, leaving 7 bases between them. The CDR3 contains 14 residues. CDR3 in amino acids: CASSLWTDNSPLHF. Here the CDR3 DNA reads TGTGCCAGCAGTTTATGGACAGATAATTCACCCCTCCACTTT.

This clonotype was observed a handful of times. The V and J genes are TRBV12-3 or TRBV12-4 and TRBJ1-4; weak D call: TRBD1 (6 bases). The CDR3 is 16 residues long. V lost 4 bases, J lost 3 bases, and 15 bases lay in between. The chain's CDR3 is CASSSAGERANEKLFF. In nucleotides, the CDR3 is TGTGCCAGCAGTTCCGCAGGGGAGAGAGCTAATGAAAAACTGTTTTTT.

The sample holds one count of this clonotype. The chain is built from TRBV4-3 and TRBJ2-4; D is uncertain. Germline values: CDR1 LGHNA, CDR2 YSLEER. V dropped 2 bases and J dropped 5 bases, with 13 bases sitting between them. This CDR3 is built from 15 residues. In DNA form, the CDR3 reads TGCGCCAGCAGCCAATCAATACAGCTCCAAAACATTCAGTACTTC. Amino acid sequence: CASSQSIQLQNIQYF.

The chain combines TRBV12-3 or TRBV12-4 with TRBJ2-2; 14 nucleotides agree with TRBD2. The V segment lost 3 bases and the J segment 5 bases; nucleotides outside the gene matches: 5. The CDR3 is 17 residues long. The CDR3 reads CASSFGLAGGTTGELFF. CDR3 bases: TGTGCCAGCAGTTTCGGACTAGCGGGAGGTACGACCGGGGAGCTGTTTTTT.